Listed below are T cell receptor beta chains from one sample, sequenced in a study of blood T cell repertoires in COVID-19. Profiled with immunoSEQ multiplex PCR; TCRdb holds only in-frame clones, not every one. This table holds over 150,000 clones, roughly 94% found once. Material: peripheral blood. The receptors were sampled from a man aged 25-45 years with COVID-19, enrolled during active disease. CDR3s include the opening cysteine and the closing phenylalanine or tryptophan. A D gene is named only where the DNA matches it firmly. Clone size appears in some rows only: once, few, many, or a class for an expanded clone.

V	size	J	D	DNA	CDR3
TRBV5-6	NA	TRBJ2-2	TRBD1	TGTGCCAGCAACTACAGGGGGGCCGGAGTGGGCACCGGGGAGCTGTTTTTT	CASNYRGAGVGTGELFF
TRBV6-1	NA	TRBJ1-2	NA	TGTGCCAGCAGTGAAGTGGGTGAGGGTGGCTACACCTTC	CASSEVGEGGYTF
TRBV7-2	NA	TRBJ1-5	NA	TGTGCCAGCAGCAACCAGGGGTCCCTCGGCTTTGAGCCCCAGCATTTT	CASSNQGSLGFEPQHF
TRBV3-1/TRBV3-2	NA	TRBJ1-6	TRBD1	TGTGCCAGCAGCCTGAGACAGGGACGCTATAATTCACCCCTCCACTTT	CASSLRQGRYNSPLHF
TRBV6-5	NA	TRBJ1-2	NA	TGTGCCATTTCGGAGGGCTATGGCTACACCTTC	CAISEGYGYTF
TRBV7-6	NA	TRBJ1-1	TRBD1	TGTGCCAGCAGCGCGGGACAGGGGGGGACCACTGAAGCTTTCTTT	CASSAGQGGTTEAFF
TRBV11-2	NA	TRBJ2-2	TRBD1	TGTGCCAGCAGACCAGGGGGAGCGGTCGGGGAGCTGTTTTTT	CASRPGGAVGELFF
TRBV5-5	NA	TRBJ1-2	NA	TGTGCCAGCAGCTTGGCCGGCTATGGCTACACCTTC	CASSLAGYGYTF
TRBV19	NA	TRBJ2-5	TRBD1	TGTGCCAGTACAGACAGGGGCGGATCGGAGACCCAGTACTTC	CASTDRGGSETQYF
TRBV6-4	NA	TRBJ1-1	NA	TGTGCCAGCAGTGACGAGGCGAACACTGAAGCTTTCTTT	CASSDEANTEAFF
TRBV19	NA	TRBJ1-5	NA	TGTGCCAGTAGTATGGGGGCGCGTCAGCCCCAGCATTTT	CASSMGARQPQHF
TRBV3-1/TRBV3-2	NA	TRBJ1-2	NA	TGTGCCAGCAGCCAAGATGTCGGGGGTTCCGACTATGGCTACACCTTC	CASSQDVGGSDYGYTF
TRBV29-1	NA	TRBJ1-1	NA	TGCAGCACACAGGAAAACACTGAAGCTTTCTTT	CSTQENTEAFF
TRBV14	NA	TRBJ2-1	NA	TGTGCCAGCAGCCAAATGGACTCTGCCGATGAGCAGTTCTTC	CASSQMDSADEQFF
TRBV6-6	NA	TRBJ1-1	TRBD1	TGTGCCAGCAGTTACGGGACAGGCGGCTCCGAGGCTTTCTTT	CASSYGTGGSEAFF
TRBV12-3/TRBV12-4	NA	TRBJ1-1	TRBD1	TGTGCCAGCACCCGACAACAGGGGGCGGGTGCTTTCTTT	CASTRQQGAGAFF
TRBV6-5	NA	TRBJ2-7	TRBD1	TGTGCCAGCAGCGTCCAGGGACAGGACTACGAGCAGTACTTC	CASSVQGQDYEQYF
TRBV7-9	NA	TRBJ1-5	NA	TGTGCCAGCAGTTCAGGGTTGGGCAATCAGCCCCAGCATTTT	CASSSGLGNQPQHF
TRBV6-1	NA	TRBJ1-6	NA	TGTGCCAGCAGTGAAGAGACCTCAGCGCCCCTCCACTTT	CASSEETSAPLHF
TRBV9	NA	TRBJ2-7	NA	TGTGCCAGCAGCTCAAAAGGGGACTACGAGCAGTACTTC	CASSSKGDYEQYF
TRBV3-1/TRBV3-2	NA	TRBJ2-5	NA	TGTGCCAGCAGCCACTTACAGGGACGAGGAGAGACCCAGTACTTC	CASSHLQGRGETQYF
TRBV7-6	NA	TRBJ2-2	NA	TGTGCCAGCAGCTTTGGGGGCAGGGTCGTTGATACTAACACCGGGGAGCTGTTTTTT	CASSFGGRVVDTNTGELFF
TRBV9	NA	TRBJ2-5	TRBD2	TGTGCCAGCAGCGTGGGCAGCGGGGCCCAAGAGACCCAGTACTTC	CASSVGSGAQETQYF
TRBV25-1	NA	TRBJ1-1	TRBD1	TGTGCCAGCAGTGAATCCCGACAGGGGGCGAAAGCTTTCTTT	CASSESRQGAKAFF
TRBV19	NA	TRBJ1-2	NA	TGTGCCAGTAGTGCGGCAGGGGCTAACTATGGCTACACCTTC	CASSAAGANYGYTF
TRBV4-1	NA	TRBJ1-2	TRBD1	TGCGCCAGCAGCCAGGCACCACAGGGGAGCTATGGCTACACCTTC	CASSQAPQGSYGYTF
TRBV2	once	TRBJ1-2	NA	TGTGCCAGCAGTGAAGCAACGGGAGATCATTATGGCTACACCTTC	CASSEATGDHYGYTF
TRBV10-3	NA	TRBJ1-1	NA	TGTGCCATCAGTGAGTCGTTAGAGACTGAAGCTTTCTTT	CAISESLETEAFF
TRBV30	NA	TRBJ1-2	NA	TGTGCCTGGACAGGGTTTGAGGGCTACACCTTC	CAWTGFEGYTF
TRBV5-1	NA	TRBJ2-5	TRBD1	TGCGCCAGCAGTCCTAGGGATGACAGGGGGCAAGAGACCCAGTACTTC	CASSPRDDRGQETQYF
TRBV4-1	NA	TRBJ1-6	TRBD1	TGCGCCAGCAGCCAGGGACAAGGGGGCGCGTCACCCCTCCACTTT	CASSQGQGGASPLHF
TRBV6-5	NA	TRBJ1-2	NA	TGTGCCAGCAGCCGTGGACGGGGAGATGGCTACACCTTC	CASSRGRGDGYTF
TRBV2	NA	TRBJ1-2	NA	TGTGCCAGCAGCCAACAGGGTCGGGGCTATGGCTACACCTTC	CASSQQGRGYGYTF
TRBV2	NA	TRBJ2-5	TRBD2	TGTGCCAGCATCGGACTAGCGGGGGCCCAGAGAGAGACCCAGTACTTC	CASIGLAGAQRETQYF
TRBV18	NA	TRBJ1-1	TRBD1	TGTGCCAGCTCAGGGACAGGGGGCACTGAAGCTTTCTTT	CASSGTGGTEAFF
TRBV9	NA	TRBJ1-1	NA	TGTGCCAGCAGTTCGGGGTTTGGGGACACTGAAGCTTTCTTT	CASSSGFGDTEAFF
TRBV5-6	NA	TRBJ1-2	NA	TGTGCCAGCAGCTTGGAAGGACTTAACACCTTC	CASSLEGLNTF
TRBV28	NA	TRBJ1-6	NA	TGTGCCAGCGCCACTCCCGGGACTGGGAAGCCACCCCTCCACTTT	CASATPGTGKPPLHF
TRBV3-1/TRBV3-2	once	TRBJ2-1	TRBD2	TGTGCCAGCAGTCGGGCGGGGGAGTACAATGAGCAGTTCTTC	CASSRAGEYNEQFF
TRBV10-2	NA	TRBJ1-5	TRBD1	TGCGCCAGCAGTTCTTTTCTGACAGGGGCCCAGCCCCAGCATTTT	CASSSFLTGAQPQHF
TRBV5-1	NA	TRBJ1-5	NA	TGCGCCAGCAGCTTGATCTCTGGCAATCAGCCCCAGCATTTT	CASSLISGNQPQHF
TRBV5-4	NA	TRBJ2-1	NA	TGTGCCAGCAGCTTGGCCATACTGTCGGAGGGCAATGAGCAGTTCTTC	CASSLAILSEGNEQFF
TRBV7-2	NA	TRBJ1-1	NA	TGTGCCAGCAGCGTCCCGGGGGGGGCGGCGAACACTGAAGCTTTCTTT	CASSVPGGAANTEAFF
TRBV27	NA	TRBJ1-2	TRBD1	TGTGCCAGCAGTTTAACAGGGGGTTTTGGCTACACCTTC	CASSLTGGFGYTF
TRBV2	once	TRBJ1-2	TRBD1	TGTGCCAGCAGTGAAGCAGGGGACAGCGGCTACACCTTC	CASSEAGDSGYTF
TRBV5-5	NA	TRBJ1-1	NA	TGTGCCAGCAGCTCCGCGTTTGGTACTGAAGCTTTCTTT	CASSSAFGTEAFF